These 23 T cell receptor beta chains were sequenced from one sample in a study of cytomegalovirus exposure and HLA in healthy donors. PCR was performed using 60 Vbeta and 13 Jbeta primers. Data came from immunoSEQ multiplex PCR; TCRdb stores just in-frame clones and leaves some out. The repertoire holds approximately 100,000 clones, with around 67% as singletons. The sample consisted of PBMCs. The receptors stem from a male donor in good health and CMV-seronegative.

V is TRBV6-5 and J is TRBJ2-7; D is perhaps TRBD1 (6 bases). CDR1 and CDR2 (germline): MNHEY, SVGAGI. There are 13 residues in the CDR3. Between the trimmed V and J ends, which lost 7 bases and 5 bases, there was a span of 15 bases. The CDR3 DNA sequence: TGTGCCAGCAATAGGGGGTTGAGGGACGAGCAGTACTTC. Amino acids: CASNRGLRDEQYF.

The chain employs TRBV28 and TRBJ2-7; D perhaps matches TRBD2 (6 bases). Germline V CDR1 and CDR2: MDHEN, SYDVKM. The CDR3 is 13 amino acids. Deletions cut 6 bases from V and 5 bases from J, with 14 bases between. CDR3 DNA sequence: TGTGCCAGCAGGCACCCGGGACTGAACGAGCAGTACTTC. Translation: CASRHPGLNEQYF.

This clone was seen only a few times. DNA of the CDR3: TGTGCCAGCAGTTTTCGGACTAGCGGGATCGAGCAGTACTTC. It specifies CASSFRTSGIEQYF. This chain links TRBV27 with TRBJ2-7; 12 bases match TRBD2. Germline lookup yields CDR1 MNHEY and CDR2 SMNVEV (reference sequence). The length of the CDR3 is 14 residues. With V trimmed by 3 bases and J by 6 bases, 3 bases remained unmatched.

This rearrangement joins TRBV19 to TRBJ2-1; D might be TRBD2 (6 bases). This CDR3 has 16 residues. The germline V gene has CDR1 LNHDA and CDR2 SQIVND (reference sequence). Trimming stripped 4 bases from V and 0 bases from J, with 13 bases between. The CDR3 loop reads CASSKLTRLSYNEQFF. The DNA for the CDR3 is TGTGCCAGTAGTAAACTGACTAGGCTCTCCTACAATGAGCAGTTCTTC.

The V call is TRBV4-2, the J call TRBJ2-3; D is uncertain. The CDR3 spans 13 residues. Germline CDR1 LGHNA, CDR2 YNFKEQ. With 6 bases removed from V and 1 base from J, the gap between germline ends came to 8 bases. The CDR3 is CASRGAGTDTQYF. The CDR3 DNA sequence: TGTGCCAGCAGAGGAGCCGGCACAGATACGCAGTATTTT.

The genes are TRBV27 and TRBJ2-5; weak D call: TRBD2 (6 bases). V was pared by 3 bases and J by 3 bases, with 17 bases between. CDR3 length equals 16 residues. Germline CDR1 is MNHEY and CDR2 is SMNVEV (reference sequence). CDR3 DNA sequence: TGTGCCAGCAGTTTCCGGGCGATGGGGACTGAAGAGACCCAGTACTTC. Amino acids: CASSFRAMGTEETQYF.

The gene calls are TRBV9 and TRBJ2-1; 8 bases fit TRBD2. V dropped 0 bases and J dropped 5; count of bases not matched to a gene: 10. CDR3 size: 17 residues. The germline V gene has CDR1 SGDLS and CDR2 YYNGEE. Written as DNA, the CDR3 is TGTGCCAGCAGCGTAGGTGGAACGGGAGGGCTAAACAATGAGCAGTTCTTC. It yields the protein CASSVGGTGGLNNEQFF.

The chain joins TRBV15 to TRBJ2-3, with a weak D call TRBD1 (6 bases). V was shortened by 4 bases and J by 4 bases, with 15 bases between the two germline ends. The length of the CDR3 is 15 residues. Germline CDR1 is LNHNV and CDR2 is YYDKDF (reference sequence). The CDR3 sequence is CATSKDRAVSDTQYF. The CDR3 DNA reads TGTGCCACCAGCAAGGACAGAGCGGTCTCAGATACGCAGTATTTT.

Here the CDR3 reads CASSLMGAGVSTGELFF. In DNA, the CDR3 is TGTGCCAGCAGCTTAATGGGTGCGGGAGTGAGTACCGGGGAGCTGTTTTTT. The chain combines TRBV7-2 with TRBJ2-2; 7 nucleotides agree with TRBD2. The CDR3 length is 17 residues. V was pared by 2 bases and J by 5 bases, with 11 bases of the junction left unmatched. Germline-derived CDR1 and CDR2 are SGHTA and FQGNSA. The complete variable domain, with remaining parts taken from reference TRBV7-2 and TRBJ2-2, reads GAGVSQSPSNKVTEKGKDVELRCDPISGHTALYWYRQSLGQGLEFLIYFQGNSAPDKSGLPSDRFSAERTGGSVSTLTIQRTQQEDSAVYLCASSLMGAGVSTGELFFGEGSRLTVL.

This chain links TRBV9 with TRBJ1-1; 8 bases are shared with TRBD1. The CDR3 runs 17 residues. The ends lost 0 bases at V and 0 bases at J; junction bases unmatched: 7. Germline lookup yields CDR1 SGDLS and CDR2 YYNGEE. The CDR3 bases are TGTGCCAGCAGCGTAGACCCCCCAGGGGGCATGAACACTGAAGCTTTCTTT. It yields the protein CASSVDPPGGMNTEAFF.

The chain carries TRBV7-2 and TRBJ2-6; a possible D gene is TRBD2 (6 bases). Germline V CDR1 and CDR2: SGHTA, FQGNSA. The CDR3 extends over 17 amino acids. V was trimmed by 4 bases and J by 0 bases, leaving 13 bases between them. In DNA form, the CDR3 reads TGTGCCAGCAGCTCGGCACTAGCCCGCTCTGGGGCCAACGTCCTGACTTTC. Translation: CASSSALARSGANVLTF.

The chain has TRBV19 and TRBJ2-3, with TRBD2 matching 7 bases. Germline trimming cut 6 bases from V and 2 bases from J; bases unmatched to any gene: 20. This CDR3 region has 19 residues. The germline V gene encodes CDR1 LNHDA and CDR2 SQIVND (reference sequence). CDR3 sequence (DNA): TGTGCCAGTAGCCTCATCTACCTTACTAGCGAGGGAAACACAGATACGCAGTATTTT. This sequence encodes CASSLIYLTSEGNTDTQYF.

The V call is TRBV10-3, the J call TRBJ2-7; D remains unclear. V gave up 0 bases and J gave up 2 bases, with 14 bases separating them. Germline CDR1 is ENHRY and CDR2 is SYGVKD. The CDR3 is made up of 16 amino acids. CDR3 sequence (DNA): TGTGCCATCAGTGAGTCGACGTTTCGGAGTCCCTACGAGCAGTACTTC. Encoded protein: CAISESTFRSPYEQYF.

The chain links TRBV4-1 to TRBJ2-5, with a tentative D call TRBD1 (6 bases). Germline CDR1 and CDR2: MGHRA and YSYEKL. This CDR3 contains 16 residues. Trimming cost V 1 base and J 2 bases, with 14 bases left between them. CDR3 residues: CASSQGTVRLQETQYF. The CDR3 nucleotides are TGCGCCAGCAGCCAAGGGACAGTCCGTCTTCAAGAGACCCAGTACTTC.

The gene calls are TRBV30 and TRBJ1-1; tentative D call: TRBD1 (6 bases). The CDR3 length is 13 residues. Between the trimmed V and J ends, which lost 1 base and 3 bases, there was a span of 9 bases. Per germline, CDR1 GTSNPN and CDR2 SVGIG (reference sequence). Here the CDR3 reads CAWSAYRDTEAFF. The CDR3 nucleotides read TGTGCCTGGAGTGCCTACAGGGACACTGAAGCTTTCTTT.

The chain has TRBV6-6 and TRBJ1-4, with D perhaps matching TRBD1 (5 bases). Germline loops: CDR1 MNHNY, CDR2 SVGAGI (reference sequence). Between the trimmed V and J ends, which lost 7 bases and 2 bases, there was a span of 17 bases. The CDR3 spans 16 residues. For the CDR3, the DNA is TGTGCCAGCACCCCTTGGGGGGTCGACACTAATGAAAAACTGTTTTTT. Amino acid sequence: CASTPWGVDTNEKLFF.

There are a few counts of this clone. This chain joins TRBV28 and TRBJ1-5; the D is unclear. V lost 6 bases to trimming and J lost 2 bases, with 17 bases between them. The germline CDR1 and CDR2 sequences are MDHEN and SYDVKM. The CDR3 spans 16 residues. The CDR3 region has the DNA TGTGCCAGCAGCCTAATTGAGGCTATGGGCAATCAGCCCCAGCATTTT. It is translated as CASSLIEAMGNQPQHF.

This rearrangement joins TRBV7-2 to TRBJ2-1; 8 nucleotides match TRBD2. V lost 6 bases to trimming and J lost 8 bases; unmatched junction nucleotides: 9. Germline V gives CDR1 SGHTA, CDR2 FQGNSA. This CDR3 is built from 14 residues. In DNA form, the CDR3 reads TGTGCCAGCAGGGAAGGACTAGCTATCGATGAGCAGTTCTTC. Amino acid sequence: CASREGLAIDEQFF.

The chain couples TRBV7-3 to TRBJ2-2; 12 nucleotides align to TRBD2. The CDR3 runs 17 residues. From germline, CDR1 is SGHTA and CDR2 FQGTGA. The trim removed 5 bases at V and 6 bases at J, leaving 10 bases unmatched. The CDR3 nucleotides are TGTGCCAGCAGCCCCAACCCGACTAGCGGGAGCGCCGGGGAGCTGTTTTTT. Protein: CASSPNPTSGSAGELFF.

The chain recombines TRBV10-3 with TRBJ1-4, with a weak D call TRBD1 (5 bases). This CDR3 region has 15 residues. The V and J ends lost 2 bases and 4 bases respectively, with 11 bases between them. Germline V gives CDR1 ENHRY, CDR2 SYGVKD. CDR3 sequence reads: CAISEARAVNEKLFF. Here the CDR3 DNA reads TGTGCCATCAGTGAGGCCAGGGCCGTTAATGAAAAACTGTTTTTT.

The chain links TRBV5-1 to TRBJ1-1; maybe TRBD1 (5 bases). Germline V CDR1 and CDR2: SGHRS, YFSETQ. V lost 4 bases to trimming and J lost 6 bases, with 13 bases between them. The CDR3 has 13 residues. The CDR3 DNA follows: TGCGCCAGCAGCCTCAGTGGAGGGGCTGAAGCTTTCTTT. Amino acid sequence: CASSLSGGAEAFF.

V usage is TRBV7-3 and J usage is TRBJ2-2, with D maybe TRBD1 (6 bases). Germline V gives CDR1 SGHTA, CDR2 FQGTGA. V was trimmed by 3 bases and J by 0 bases, leaving 17 bases between them. There are 18 residues in the CDR3. The CDR3 nucleotides are TGTGCCAGCAGCTTTGGTACAGGGACGAATCCGAACACCGGGGAGCTGTTTTTT. Translation gives CASSFGTGTNPNTGELFF.

The V gene is TRBV5-4, the J gene TRBJ2-3, with 7 nucleotides matching TRBD1. The trim removed 3 bases at V and 3 bases at J, leaving 7 bases unmatched. CDR3 length equals 15 residues. Germline V lookup: CDR1 SGHNT, CDR2 YYREEE (reference sequence). CDR3 residues: CASSSGQVGTDTQYF. The CDR3, as DNA: TGTGCCAGCAGCTCCGGACAGGTCGGGACAGATACGCAGTATTTT.